Listed below are T cell receptor beta chains from one sample, sequenced in a study of T cell responses to AZD1222 COVID-19 vaccine. Clones were read by immunoSEQ multiplex PCR, and TCRdb kept only the in-frame ones, dropping some. Seen here are 30,000 to 35,000 clones, more than 75% observed once, and the top ten hold about 4.5%. Material: peripheral blood, obtained 28 days after the second AZD1222 dose. Receptors originate from an adult who received the AZD1222 COVID-19 vaccine. Both conserved end residues are part of each CDR3. The D gene is left open where the match is weak. A row's size may be missing; if present it is once, few, many or a size class.

d_call	clone_size	v_call	j_call	cdr3_nt	cdr3_aa
TRBD1	large	TRBV27	TRBJ1-5	TGTGCCAGCAGTATCCGGACAGGGGGCAATCAGCCCCAGCATTTT	CASSIRTGGNQPQHF
TRBD1	NA	TRBV10-2	TRBJ1-1	TGCGCCAGCAGTAAAGACATTACAGGGGGCAACACTGAAGCTTTCTTT	CASSKDITGGNTEAFF
NA	NA	TRBV19	TRBJ1-3	TGTGCCAGTATGTCCGTTGATGACACCATATATTTT	CASMSVDDTIYF
NA	NA	TRBV7-2	TRBJ1-5	TGTGCCAGCAGCTTATCTAGGAGTAGCAATCAGCCCCAGCATTTT	CASSLSRSSNQPQHF
TRBD2	NA	TRBV5-1	TRBJ2-2	TGCGCCAGCAGCACGCCTAGCGGGGGTAACACCGGGGAGCTGTTTTTT	CASSTPSGGNTGELFF
NA	NA	TRBV29-1	TRBJ2-1	TGCAGCCTATCTTCGGTGGAATCCTACAATGAGCAGTTCTTC	CSLSSVESYNEQFF
TRBD1	NA	TRBV5-5	TRBJ1-1	TGTGCCAGCAGCTTGGTGGGGACAGGTCTGGCGAACACTGAAGCTTTCTTT	CASSLVGTGLANTEAFF
NA	NA	TRBV14	TRBJ2-2	TGTGCCAGCAGCCAAGTTGATTATAGAGAACCAAAGTTCGCGAACACCGGGGAGCTGTTTTTT	CASSQVDYREPKFANTGELFF
TRBD1	once	TRBV6-2/TRBV6-3	TRBJ1-2	TGTGCCAGCAGTTCCCTAGACAGGGTCTATGGCTACACCTTC	CASSSLDRVYGYTF
NA	few	TRBV29-1	TRBJ2-3	TGCAGCGTTGAGGGAGCGGGCCCCACAGATACGCAGTATTTT	CSVEGAGPTDTQYF
NA	once	TRBV6-1	TRBJ1-2	TGTGCCAGCAGTGAATTTAGTCAGGAGGTTAACTATGGCTACACCTTC	CASSEFSQEVNYGYTF
TRBD2	few	TRBV6-5	TRBJ2-1	TGTGCCAGCAGTTACTCGTTCCGGGGGGGCCGGAATGAGCAGTTCTTC	CASSYSFRGGRNEQFF
NA	NA	TRBV2	TRBJ1-1	TGTGCCAGCACTGCCAGAAGGACAGCTGACACTGAAGCTTTCTTT	CASTARRTADTEAFF
NA	once	TRBV10-1	TRBJ1-1	TGCGCCAGCAAAGGGATGAACACTGAAGCTTTCTTT	CASKGMNTEAFF
TRBD1	NA	TRBV7-2	TRBJ1-1	TGTGCCAGCAGCTTAGGGAGTAGGACAGGGGGGGCTGAAGCTTTCTTT	CASSLGSRTGGAEAFF
NA	NA	TRBV18	TRBJ2-5	TGTGCCAGCTCACCAAATGCAGGGGTGGCGGAGACCCAGTACTTC	CASSPNAGVAETQYF
TRBD1	NA	TRBV5-1	TRBJ1-4	TGCGCCAGCAGCTTGGGGACAGGGTTTGGGGAAAAACTGTTTTTT	CASSLGTGFGEKLFF
NA	NA	TRBV5-6	TRBJ2-2	TGTGCCAGCAGCTTGTCGGGTCACGGGGAGCTGTTTTTT	CASSLSGHGELFF
TRBD1	NA	TRBV6-5	TRBJ2-1	TGTGCCAGCAGAGGGGACAGGGGATACAATGAGCAGTTCTTC	CASRGDRGYNEQFF
NA	NA	TRBV9	TRBJ1-5	TGTGCCAGCAGCGTAGGAGGGCAGGGCGTTTGGCCCCAGCATTTT	CASSVGGQGVWPQHF
NA	NA	TRBV7-2	TRBJ2-2	TGTGCCAGCAGCTTAGTACGAGAGAACACCGGGGAGCTGTTTTTT	CASSLVRENTGELFF
TRBD1	few	TRBV5-1	TRBJ1-4	TGCGCCAGCAGCTTGGGACAGGGAAATGAAAAACTGTTTTTT	CASSLGQGNEKLFF
NA	NA	TRBV2	TRBJ1-5	TGTGCCAGCAGTGGCCTGGGGGGCAATCAGCCCCAGCATTTT	CASSGLGGNQPQHF
NA	NA	TRBV3-1/TRBV3-2	TRBJ2-5	TGTGCCAGCAGCCGGGGGATAGGGCGCCAAGAGACCCAGTACTTC	CASSRGIGRQETQYF
NA	NA	TRBV19	TRBJ1-3	TGTGCCAGTAGTACCGTGGACAGTTTCCAGGGAGGGTATTTT	CASSTVDSFQGGYF
NA	NA	TRBV2	TRBJ2-7	TGTGCCAGCAGCCTACAGGGATACGAGCAGTACTTC	CASSLQGYEQYF
TRBD1	NA	TRBV12-3/TRBV12-4	TRBJ1-5	TGTGCCAGCAGAGACAGGGGCAATCAGCCCCAGCATTTT	CASRDRGNQPQHF
NA	once	TRBV19	TRBJ1-5	TGTGCCAGCTCGGAACAGGGTGGGCAGCCCCAGCATTTT	CASSEQGGQPQHF
TRBD1	few	TRBV30	TRBJ1-6	TGTGCCTGGTCTGCCACAGGGGCTGGATCACCCCTCCACTTT	CAWSATGAGSPLHF
NA	NA	TRBV15	TRBJ1-6	TGTGCCACCAGCAGAGTACAGGAACTTAATTCACCCCTCCACTTT	CATSRVQELNSPLHF
NA	NA	TRBV7-3	TRBJ2-1	TGTGCCAGCAGCTGGAGCGCGTCCTACAATGAGCAGTTCTTC	CASSWSASYNEQFF
NA	NA	TRBV7-2	TRBJ2-7	TGTGCCAGCAGCGGGAGAGGGCAGGAAGGCTACGAGCAGTACTTC	CASSGRGQEGYEQYF
NA	NA	TRBV10-3	TRBJ2-5	TGTGCCATCAGTGATGGGTCAAAAGAGACCCAGTACTTC	CAISDGSKETQYF
NA	NA	TRBV7-6	TRBJ1-1	TGTGCCAGCAGCATGGGGGACATCCCGAACACTGAAGCTTTCTTT	CASSMGDIPNTEAFF
NA	NA	TRBV6-5	TRBJ1-2	TGTGCCAGCAGGCCGACAATCGACTATGGCTACACCTTC	CASRPTIDYGYTF
NA	once	TRBV18	TRBJ1-5	TGTGCCAGCTCATCGGACGGGTATAGCAATCAGCCCCAGCATTTT	CASSSDGYSNQPQHF
NA	once	TRBV7-9	TRBJ2-2	TGTGCCAGCAGGGGGCCTGGCGGGGAGCTGTTTTTT	CASRGPGGELFF
NA	NA	TRBV28	TRBJ1-2	TGTGCCAGCAGTTTACAGGGTTATGGCTACACCTTC	CASSLQGYGYTF
TRBD1	NA	TRBV7-2	TRBJ2-2	TGTGCCAGCAGCTTACCGACAGGGCTTGGGAACACCGGGGAGCTGTTTTTT	CASSLPTGLGNTGELFF
NA	NA	TRBV6-1	TRBJ2-1	TGTGCCAGCGGGGGGTTATACAATGAGCAGTTCTTC	CASGGLYNEQFF
NA	NA	TRBV5-6	TRBJ1-1	TGTGCCAGCAGCTCACGTTACACTGAAGCTTTCTTT	CASSSRYTEAFF
NA	NA	TRBV6-5	TRBJ2-1	TGTGCCAGCAGAGGGGGGCCCTTCTCCTACAATGAGCAGTTCTTC	CASRGGPFSYNEQFF
NA	NA	TRBV15	TRBJ1-5	TGTGCCACCAGCAGAGGGGGCACAAATCAGCCCCAGCATTTT	CATSRGGTNQPQHF
TRBD2	medium-sized	TRBV10-2	TRBJ2-2	TGCGCCAGCAGTGGGACTACTACTAGCGGGGGGAACACCGGGGAGCTGTTTTTT	CASSGTTTSGGNTGELFF
NA	NA	TRBV5-1	TRBJ2-1	TGCGCCAGCAGCACGCAGGGTGGTGAGCAGTTCTTC	CASSTQGGEQFF
NA	NA	TRBV7-8	TRBJ1-3	TGTGCCAGCAGCTTAGATTGGACTGGAAACACCATATATTTT	CASSLDWTGNTIYF
NA	NA	TRBV4-1	TRBJ1-2	TGCGCCAGCAGCCAAGATTGGGGACATAACTATGGCTACACCTTC	CASSQDWGHNYGYTF
TRBD2	few	TRBV11-2	TRBJ2-2	TGTGCCAGCAGCTTAATCGCGGGGGACCCTTCGAACACCGGGGAGCTGTTTTTT	CASSLIAGDPSNTGELFF
TRBD1	NA	TRBV7-9	TRBJ2-5	TGTGCCAGCAGCTTAGGGGACAGGGGGCAATCGGAGACCCAGTACTTC	CASSLGDRGQSETQYF
TRBD2	NA	TRBV10-1	TRBJ2-2	TGCGCCAGCCAAGGGACTATGAACACCGGGGAGCTGTTTTTT	CASQGTMNTGELFF
NA	NA	TRBV9	TRBJ1-4	TGTGCCAGCAGCGTAGGACAGAGTAATGAAAAACTGTTTTTT	CASSVGQSNEKLFF
NA	NA	TRBV7-2	TRBJ1-6	TGTGCCAGCCTTTATAGTCACTCCTATAATTCACCCCTCCACTTT	CASLYSHSYNSPLHF
TRBD2	NA	TRBV5-1	TRBJ2-5	TGCGCCAGCAGCGATGGACTAGTCGGGGAAAGGGAGACCCAGTACTTC	CASSDGLVGERETQYF
NA	NA	TRBV3-1/TRBV3-2	TRBJ1-5	TGTGCCAGCAGCCAAGGGATGGGGGCTCGGAATCAGCCCCAGCATTTT	CASSQGMGARNQPQHF
NA	NA	TRBV19	TRBJ2-1	TGTGCCAGTAGTATTCAGGGCCTAATGAACAATGAGCAGTTCTTC	CASSIQGLMNNEQFF
NA	few	TRBV5-1	TRBJ1-4	TGCGCCAGCAGGTCAGGTATTGCAACTAATGAAAAACTGTTTTTT	CASRSGIATNEKLFF
NA	NA	TRBV14	TRBJ1-1	TGTGCCAGCAGCCTAAGAAAACTTGAAGCTTTCTTT	CASSLRKLEAFF
NA	NA	TRBV29-1	TRBJ2-3	TGCAGCGTTTCAATTAGAGGGGAGAAACCCCTCACAGATACGCAGTATTTT	CSVSIRGEKPLTDTQYF
TRBD1	once	TRBV7-2	TRBJ1-6	TGTGCCAGCGGACCGGACAGGAGAAATTCACCCCTCCACTTT	CASGPDRRNSPLHF
NA	medium-sized	TRBV30	TRBJ2-1	TGTGCCTGGAGTGTATTAACCCGTATAAATGAGCAGTTCTTC	CAWSVLTRINEQFF